This is a list of T cell receptor beta chains from one sample in a study of blood T cells in healthy people across ages. TCRdb called the 5' RACE reads again in MiXCR, with one record for every CDR3 protein. The data show around 780,000 distinct CDR3 sequences, more than 50% seen once. Sequencing used blood. Receptor source: a man in his forties or fifties in good health. CDR3s include the opening cysteine and the closing phenylalanine or tryptophan. A D gene is named only where the DNA matches it firmly. The size entry is marked missing in some rows and otherwise reads once, few, many or a size class.

cdr3_aa: CASSLVLRGTDTQYF
cdr3_nt: TGTGCCAGCAGCTTAGTCTTGAGGGGGACAGATACGCAGTATTTT
v_call: TRBV11-2
j_call: TRBJ2-3
clone_size: .
d_call: .

cdr3_aa: CASRGDWGRRSYNEQFF
cdr3_nt: TGTGCCAGCAGGGGGGATTGGGGCAGGCGGTCCTACAATGAGCAGTTCTTC
v_call: TRBV12-3/TRBV12-4
j_call: TRBJ2-1
clone_size: .
d_call: .

cdr3_aa: CASSFEVQPQHF
cdr3_nt: TGTGCCAGCAGCTTTGAAGTCCAGCCCCAGCATTTT
v_call: TRBV28
j_call: TRBJ1-5
clone_size: .
d_call: .

cdr3_aa: CATSDPDGSYEQYF
cdr3_nt: TGTGCCACCAGTGATCCTGACGGAAGCTACGAGCAGTACTTC
v_call: TRBV24-1
j_call: TRBJ2-7
clone_size: few
d_call: .

cdr3_aa: CASGSTQRGGDYGYTF
cdr3_nt: TGTGCTAGTGGTTCCACACAACGGGGGGGTGACTATGGCTACACCTTC
v_call: TRBV12-5
j_call: TRBJ1-2
clone_size: .
d_call: .

cdr3_aa: CSARGLGGATDTQYF
cdr3_nt: TGCAGTGCTAGAGGCTTGGGGGGCGCCACAGATACGCAGTATTTT
v_call: TRBV20-1
j_call: TRBJ2-3
clone_size: .
d_call: .

cdr3_aa: CSVEDEGDQETQYF
cdr3_nt: TGCAGCGTTGAAGATGAGGGGGATCAAGAGACCCAGTACTTC
v_call: TRBV29-1
j_call: TRBJ2-5
clone_size: once
d_call: .

cdr3_aa: CSARGLGGQGYEQYF
cdr3_nt: TGCAGTGCTAGAGGTCTTGGAGGGCAGGGCTACGAGCAGTACTTC
v_call: TRBV20-1
j_call: TRBJ2-7
clone_size: .
d_call: .

cdr3_aa: CATSDHTGITDTQYF
cdr3_nt: TGTGCCACCAGTGACCATACCGGGATCACAGATACGCAGTATTTT
v_call: TRBV24-1
j_call: TRBJ2-3
clone_size: .
d_call: .

cdr3_aa: CASSFVAGLVSDTQYF
cdr3_nt: TGTGCCAGCAGCTTTGTTGCAGGGTTGGTCTCAGATACGCAGTATTTT
v_call: TRBV7-9
j_call: TRBJ2-3
clone_size: few
d_call: .

cdr3_aa: CASSQEGLAGPSYEQYF
cdr3_nt: TGCGCCAGCAGCCAAGAAGGCCTAGCGGGGCCATCCTACGAGCAGTACTTC
v_call: TRBV4-3
j_call: TRBJ2-7
clone_size: few
d_call: TRBD2